Included here is one T cell receptor beta chain sequence, with context. The sample originates from a study of blood T cell repertoires in COVID-19. Study as a whole: Sample material is recorded as cDNA or gDNA derived from T cells, B-cell-depleted T cells, or PBMCs.

Recovered participants had two consecutive negative NP/OP PCR tests, healthcare professional clearance, or symptom resolution. The V gene's germline CDR1 is LNHDA and CDR2 SQIVND (reference sequence). V lost 6 bases to trimming and J lost 1 base; unmatched junction nucleotides: 6. This CDR3 is built from 15 residues. Using immunoSEQ multiplex PCR, the repertoire was profiled, and TCRdb retains in-frame clones only, with some absent. The data contain approximately 170,000 clones, around four fifths of them singletons. This sequence originates from a woman in her forties or fifties who had recovered from COVID-19. The V and J genes are TRBV19 and TRBJ2-3; 8 positions agree with TRBD2. Source material: PBMCs or T cells enriched from blood (not recorded which). The CDR3 spells CASREAGARTDTQYF. CDR3 DNA sequence: TGTGCCAGTAGGGAAGCGGGGGCCCGCACAGATACGCAGTATTTT.